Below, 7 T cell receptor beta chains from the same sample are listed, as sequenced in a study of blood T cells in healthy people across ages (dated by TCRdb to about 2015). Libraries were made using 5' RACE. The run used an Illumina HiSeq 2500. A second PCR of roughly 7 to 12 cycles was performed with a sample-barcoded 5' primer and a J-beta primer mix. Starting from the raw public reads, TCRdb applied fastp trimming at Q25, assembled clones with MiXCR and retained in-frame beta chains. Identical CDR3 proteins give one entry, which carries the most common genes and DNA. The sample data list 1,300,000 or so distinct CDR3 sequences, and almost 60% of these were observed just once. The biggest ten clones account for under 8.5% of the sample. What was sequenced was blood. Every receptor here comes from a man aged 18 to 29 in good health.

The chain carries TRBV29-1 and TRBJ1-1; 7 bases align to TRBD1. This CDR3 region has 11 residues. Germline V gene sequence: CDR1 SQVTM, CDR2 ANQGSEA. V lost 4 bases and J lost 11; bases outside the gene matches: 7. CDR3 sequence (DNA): TGCAGCGTTGGGTCGACAGGGTGGGCTTTCTTT. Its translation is CSVGSTGWAFF.

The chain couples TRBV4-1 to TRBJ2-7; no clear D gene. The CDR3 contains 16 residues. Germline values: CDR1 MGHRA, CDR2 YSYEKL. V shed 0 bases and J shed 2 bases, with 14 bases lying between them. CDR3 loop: CASSQELGNKAYEQYF. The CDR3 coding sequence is TGCGCCAGCAGCCAAGAGTTGGGGAATAAGGCCTACGAGCAGTACTTC.

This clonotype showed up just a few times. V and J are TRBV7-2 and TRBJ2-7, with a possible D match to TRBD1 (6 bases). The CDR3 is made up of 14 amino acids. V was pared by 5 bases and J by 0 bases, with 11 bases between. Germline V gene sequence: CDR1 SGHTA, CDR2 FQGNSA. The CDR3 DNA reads TGTGCCAGCAGCCCCGACAGGTACTCCTACGAGCAGTACTTC. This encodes CASSPDRYSYEQYF.

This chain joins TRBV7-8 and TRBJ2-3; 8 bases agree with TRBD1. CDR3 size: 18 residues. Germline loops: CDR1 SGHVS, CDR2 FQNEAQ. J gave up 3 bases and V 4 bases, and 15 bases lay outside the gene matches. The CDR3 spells CASSSLMPGQGGTDTQYF. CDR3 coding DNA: TGTGCCAGCAGCTCCCTAATGCCTGGACAGGGTGGGACAGATACGCAGTATTTT.

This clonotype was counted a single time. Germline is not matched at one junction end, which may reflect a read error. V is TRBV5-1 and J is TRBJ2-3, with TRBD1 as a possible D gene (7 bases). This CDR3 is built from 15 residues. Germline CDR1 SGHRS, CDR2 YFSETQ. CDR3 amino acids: CASSLAGQRSDTQYF. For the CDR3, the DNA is TGCGCCAGCAGTTTGGCGGGACAGAGATCAGATACGCAGTATTTT.

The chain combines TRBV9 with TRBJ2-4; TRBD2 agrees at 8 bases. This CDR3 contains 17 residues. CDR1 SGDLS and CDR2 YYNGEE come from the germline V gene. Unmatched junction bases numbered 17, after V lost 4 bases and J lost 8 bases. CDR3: CASSPAVPGLVTDIQYF. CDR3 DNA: TGTGCCAGCAGCCCCGCCGTCCCGGGACTAGTAACAGACATTCAGTACTTC.

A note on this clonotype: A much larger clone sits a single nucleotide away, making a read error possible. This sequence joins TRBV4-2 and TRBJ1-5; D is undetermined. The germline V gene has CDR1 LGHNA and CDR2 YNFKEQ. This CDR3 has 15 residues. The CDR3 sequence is CVSSQDTGSNQPQHF. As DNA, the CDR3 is TGTGTCAGCAGCCAAGATACCGGTAGCAATCAGCCCCAGCATTTT.